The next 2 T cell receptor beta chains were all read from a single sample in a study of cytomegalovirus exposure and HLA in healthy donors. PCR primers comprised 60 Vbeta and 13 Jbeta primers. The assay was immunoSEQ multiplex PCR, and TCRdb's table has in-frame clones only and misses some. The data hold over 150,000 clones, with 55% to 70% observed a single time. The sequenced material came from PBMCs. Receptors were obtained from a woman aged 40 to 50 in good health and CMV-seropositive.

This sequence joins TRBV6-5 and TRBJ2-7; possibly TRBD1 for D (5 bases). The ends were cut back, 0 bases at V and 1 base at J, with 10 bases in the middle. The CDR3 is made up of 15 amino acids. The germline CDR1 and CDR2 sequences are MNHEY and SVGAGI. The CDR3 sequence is CASSYSTGDSYEQYF. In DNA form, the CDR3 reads TGTGCCAGCAGTTACTCAACAGGTGATTCCTACGAGCAGTACTTC.

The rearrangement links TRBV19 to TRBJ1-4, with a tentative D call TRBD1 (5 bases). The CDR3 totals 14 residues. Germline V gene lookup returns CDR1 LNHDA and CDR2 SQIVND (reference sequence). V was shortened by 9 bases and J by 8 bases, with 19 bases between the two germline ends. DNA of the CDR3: TGTGCCAGCAGAGGGACTCACACACTGGAAAAACTGTTTTTT. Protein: CASRGTHTLEKLFF. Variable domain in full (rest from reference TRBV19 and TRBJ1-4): DGGITQSPKYLFRKEGQNVTLSCEQNLNHDAMYWYRQDPGQGLRLIYYSQIVNDFQKGDIAEGYSVSREKKESFPLTVTSAQKNPTAFYLCASRGTHTLEKLFFGSGTQLSVL.